These 16 T cell receptor beta chains came from one sample sequenced in a study of blood T cell repertoires in COVID-19 (dated by TCRdb to the early 2020s). The library came from the immunoSEQ multiplex PCR assay. The clones in this table, taken by TCRdb from immuneACCESS, are in-frame only. Not every clone is retained; where verified, under half of the shortfall comes from an unresolved V gene, and the cause of the rest is unknown. This sample is represented by fewer than 200,000 clones; around 80% of them were singletons. The ten most abundant clones make up about 15% of the sample. Sequencing was performed on PBMCs or T cells enriched from blood (not recorded which). Every receptor here comes from a man aged 45-65 years who had recovered from COVID-19.

The rearrangement links TRBV30 to TRBJ2-4, with TRBD1 as a possible D gene (6 bases). The V end lost 5 bases, the J end lost 9 bases, and 17 bases lay between the germline ends. Germline CDR1 GTSNPN, CDR2 SVGIG (reference sequence). The CDR3 has 13 amino acids. The CDR3 sequence: CAWGQGYRGIQYF. CDR3 bases: TGTGCCTGGGGTCAGGGGTATCGGGGCATTCAGTACTTC.

The genes are TRBV5-1 and TRBJ1-3; no definite D call. V was clipped by 0 bases and J by 0 bases, with 10 bases between them. CDR3 size: 16 residues. CDR1 SGHRS and CDR2 YFSETQ come from the germline V gene. The CDR3 sequence: CASSLDLQSSGNTIYF. DNA of the CDR3: TGCGCCAGCAGCTTGGATCTCCAGTCCTCTGGAAACACCATATATTTT.

The chain employs TRBV5-1 and TRBJ1-4; 8 nucleotides match TRBD1. Trimming took 4 bases from V and 7 from J; bases not matched to a gene: 12. The germline V gene has CDR1 SGHRS and CDR2 YFSETQ. This CDR3 spans 16 amino acids. CDR3 protein: CASSPGGQGVIEKLFF. In nucleotides, the CDR3 is TGCGCCAGCAGCCCCGGCGGACAGGGCGTGATTGAAAAACTGTTTTTT.

A few counts support this clone. V is TRBV27 and J is TRBJ1-4, with a possible D match to TRBD1 (5 bases). CDR3 length: 13 amino acids. The V end was cut by 8 bases, the J end by 5 bases, with 12 bases between. Per the germline V gene, CDR1 is MNHEY and CDR2 is SMNVEV (reference sequence). The CDR3: CASGRGGNEKLFF. The CDR3 DNA is TGTGCCAGCGGTAGGGGAGGCAATGAAAAACTGTTTTTT.

This chain connects TRBV11-2 to TRBJ2-7; D is possibly TRBD1 (6 bases). Germline V gene lookup returns CDR1 SGHAT and CDR2 FQNNGV. The CDR3 runs 15 residues. V lost 6 bases and J 5 bases, leaving 20 bases between the germline ends. CDR3 amino acids: CASRTAQGSLNEQYF. As DNA, the CDR3 is TGTGCCAGCAGAACCGCACAGGGTTCTTTAAACGAGCAGTACTTC.

The rearrangement joins TRBV7-9 to TRBJ1-2, with D possibly being TRBD1 (6 bases). Germline values: CDR1 SEHNR, CDR2 FQNEAQ (reference sequence). V was cut by 2 bases and J by 0 bases, with 22 bases left in between. This CDR3 has 19 residues. The CDR3 DNA reads as TGTGCCAGCAGCTTAAGGTGGGGGACAAAGCTCGGGACTAACTATGGCTACACCTTC. It codes for CASSLRWGTKLGTNYGYTF.

This chain joins TRBV5-4 and TRBJ1-2, with 8 nucleotides matching TRBD1. Looked up from germline, CDR1 is SGHNT and CDR2 is YYREEE (reference sequence). V gave up 4 bases and J gave up 8 bases; unmatched junction bases: 7. The CDR3 runs 13 residues. CDR3 amino acids: CASSLGQDGGYTF. Written as DNA, the CDR3 is TGTGCCAGCAGCCTGGGACAGGATGGGGGCTACACCTTC.

The V gene is TRBV27, the J gene TRBJ2-3; 9 bases are a match to TRBD1. The CDR3 runs to 16 residues. The V gene end was trimmed by 2 bases and the J gene end by 2 bases; junction bases not matched to a gene: 5. Germline loops: CDR1 MNHEY, CDR2 SMNVEV (reference sequence). As DNA, the CDR3 is TGTGCCAGCAGTTTACAGGGACAGGGATCCACAGATACGCAGTATTTT. This translates into CASSLQGQGSTDTQYF.

V and J are TRBV19 and TRBJ2-3; 8 bases are shared with TRBD1. With 6 bases clipped from V and 3 bases from J, the junction kept 5 bases outside the gene matches. Germline V CDR1 and CDR2: LNHDA, SQIVND (reference sequence). CDR3 length: 14 residues. The CDR3 region is CASRGQGRTDTQYF. Written as DNA, the CDR3 is TGTGCCAGTAGAGGACAGGGACGGACAGATACGCAGTATTTT.

The V gene is TRBV19, the J gene TRBJ1-2; TRBD1 matches at 7 bases. The trim removed 6 bases at V and 5 bases at J, leaving 9 bases unmatched. Germline CDR1 reads LNHDA; CDR2 reads SQIVND (reference sequence). The CDR3 sequence is 14 residues long. The CDR3 spells CASRKTGTEYGYTF. The CDR3 bases are TGTGCCAGTAGAAAGACAGGGACAGAGTATGGCTACACCTTC.

The rearrangement links TRBV7-8 to TRBJ1-3, with 8 bases fitting TRBD1. Germline V CDR1 and CDR2: SGHVS, FQNEAQ. The V segment lost 5 bases and the J segment 4 bases; nucleotides outside the gene matches: 4. This CDR3 has 14 residues. CDR3 residues: CASSLDRAGNTIYF. The CDR3 nucleotides read TGTGCCAGCAGCCTGGACAGGGCCGGAAACACCATATATTTT.

This clone showed up many times. The chain combines TRBV18 with TRBJ2-1, with 13 bases lining up with TRBD2. The CDR3 length is 17 residues. Germline CDR1 KGHSH, CDR2 LQKENI. V lost 0 bases to trimming and J lost 7 bases; unmatched junction nucleotides: 6. The CDR3 coding sequence is TGTGCCAGCTCACCACCACTCGGACTAGCGGGGGTTAATGAGCAGTTCTTC. Its translation is CASSPPLGLAGVNEQFF. The whole variable domain, filled in from reference TRBV18 and TRBJ2-1, reads NAGVMQNPRHLVRRRGQEARLRCSPMKGHSHVYWYRQLPEEGLKFMVYLQKENIIDESGMPKERFSAEFPKEGPSILRIQQVVRGDSAAYFCASSPPLGLAGVNEQFFGPGTRLTVL.

The chain combines TRBV30 with TRBJ1-3, with 7 positions matching TRBD1. Germline V CDR1 and CDR2: GTSNPN, SVGIG (reference sequence). V gave up 6 bases and J gave up 2 bases; unmatched junction bases: 7. This CDR3 spans 14 amino acids. This chain's CDR3 is CACTTGTAGNTIYF. The CDR3 nucleotides are TGTGCCTGTACGACCGGGACAGCTGGAAACACCATATATTTT.

V usage is TRBV7-9 and J usage is TRBJ2-1; D is unclear. This CDR3 is 14 amino acids long. Germline V gene data show CDR1 as SEHNR and CDR2 as FQNEAQ (reference sequence). Trimming removed 5 bases from V and 0 bases from J, with 8 bases in between. This CDR3 is CASSPGSSYNEQFF. CDR3 nucleotide sequence: TGTGCCAGCAGCCCCGGTAGCTCCTACAATGAGCAGTTCTTC.

This clone was recorded a few times. The chain joins TRBV19 to TRBJ2-2; 9 nucleotides agree with TRBD2. This CDR3 region has 19 residues. The ends lost 3 bases at V and 3 bases at J; junction bases unmatched: 14. CDR1 LNHDA and CDR2 SQIVND come from the germline V gene (reference sequence). CDR3 loop: CASSMFSSGARRDTGELFF. CDR3 nucleotides: TGTGCCAGTAGTATGTTCTCTAGCGGGGCTCGGCGAGACACCGGGGAGCTGTTTTTT.

This chain uses TRBV6-5 with TRBJ2-1; TRBD2 agrees at 10 bases. The germline V gene has CDR1 MNHEY and CDR2 SVGAGI. With V trimmed by 4 bases and J by 8 bases, 11 bases remained unmatched. This CDR3 region has 16 residues. CDR3 sequence: CASSSRQRGGIYEQFF. Written as DNA, the CDR3 is TGTGCCAGCAGTTCCCGACAGCGGGGGGGCATTTATGAGCAGTTCTTC.